This T cell receptor beta chain comes out of a study of spatial heterogeneity in lung cancer. Study-wide findings and caveats: Among blood samples, ubiquitous expanded tumor TCRs appeared more at resection than at follow-up.

Every molecule of TCR cDNA had its own unique molecular identifier. In TCRdb, the 5' RACE reads were re-called with MiXCR into one record per CDR3 protein. The sample holds 40,000 to 50,000 distinct CDR3 sequences, 7.5% to 9% seen once. Germline CDR1 MNHEY, CDR2 SVGAGI. CDR3 length: 15 residues. Unmatched junction bases numbered 8, after V lost 2 bases and J lost 4 bases. Time point denoted: sample taken at primary tumor resection. Unsorted whole RNA of tumor, nontumor lung or frozen PBMC was sequenced. The donor group consisted of some 70 patients who had untreated, early-stage non-small cell lung cancer. On this clonotype itself: Its antigen is currently unknown.

This clonotype was obtained from a female donor with early-stage non-small cell lung cancer. The rearrangement uses TRBV6-5 and TRBJ2-7, with TRBD2 identical over 7 bases. Source: PBMCs, taken at surgery. CDR3 nucleotide sequence: TGTGCCAGCAGTTACGGGTCGGGGGGTTGGTACGAGCAGTACTTC. Protein product: CASSYGSGGWYEQYF.